This T cell receptor (beta chain) comes out of a study of cytomegalovirus exposure and HLA in healthy donors. Background on the study: The 120 validation repertoires used the same platform as the 550 to 800 first-cohort repertoires (as reported by a later analysis).

General observations from the study: Subsequent analysis of the 100 to 150 validation repertoires found a tendency for first-cohort TCR clusters to co-occur. Diagnosis of cytomegalovirus status made by the classifier reportedly showed high specificity and sensitivity. The listing of roughly 160 TCR beta chains classed them as cytomegalovirus-associated.

Generated by immunoSEQ multiplex PCR, the TCRdb table keeps only in-frame clones and is missing some. This sample carries some 130,000 clones, 89% of them seen once, and the ten largest clones take over 1%. V was trimmed by 5 bases and J by 1 base, leaving 8 bases between them. The CDR3 is 14 residues long. Germline V gene data show CDR1 as MNHEY and CDR2 as SVGAGI. This clone was detected only once. As yet, its antigen is unknown. The clonotype was recovered from a woman under 30 in good health and CMV-seronegative. The genes are TRBV6-5 and TRBJ2-2; possibly TRBD2 for D (6 bases). The sample comprised PBMCs. CDR3 sequence: CASSRDWNTGELFF. In DNA form, the CDR3 reads TGTGCCAGCAGTCGGGACTGGAACACCGGGGAGCTGTTTTTT.